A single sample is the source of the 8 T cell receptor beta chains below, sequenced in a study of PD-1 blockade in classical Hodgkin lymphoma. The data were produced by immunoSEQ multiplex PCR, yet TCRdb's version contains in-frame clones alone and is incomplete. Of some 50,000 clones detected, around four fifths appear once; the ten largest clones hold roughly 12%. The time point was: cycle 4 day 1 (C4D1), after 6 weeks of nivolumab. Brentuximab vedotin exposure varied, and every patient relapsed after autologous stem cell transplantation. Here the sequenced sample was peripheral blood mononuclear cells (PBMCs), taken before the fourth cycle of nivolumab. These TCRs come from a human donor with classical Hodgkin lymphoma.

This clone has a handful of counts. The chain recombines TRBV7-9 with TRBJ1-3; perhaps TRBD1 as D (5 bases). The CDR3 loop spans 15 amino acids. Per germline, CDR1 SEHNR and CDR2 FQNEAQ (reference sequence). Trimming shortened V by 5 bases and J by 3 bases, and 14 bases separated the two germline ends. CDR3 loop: CASSPGQGGGNTIYF. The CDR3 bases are TGTGCCAGCAGCCCCGGGCAGGGAGGTGGAAACACCATATATTTT.

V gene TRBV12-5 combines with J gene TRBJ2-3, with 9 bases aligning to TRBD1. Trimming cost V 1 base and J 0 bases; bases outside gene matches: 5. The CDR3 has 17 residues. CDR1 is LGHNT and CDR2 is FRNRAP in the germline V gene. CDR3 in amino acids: CASGLGTQGASTDTQYF. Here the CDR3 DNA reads TGTGCTAGTGGTTTGGGGACACAGGGGGCTAGCACAGATACGCAGTATTTT. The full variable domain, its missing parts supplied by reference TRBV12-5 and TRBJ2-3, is DARVTQTPRHKVTEMGQEVTMRCQPILGHNTVFWYRQTMMQGLELLAYFRNRAPLDDSGMPKDRFSAEMPDATLATLKIQPSEPRDSAVYFCASGLGTQGASTDTQYFGPGTRLTVL.

CDR3 sequence reads: CASKGTGNTIYF. The CDR3 DNA is TGTGCCAGCAAGGGAACTGGAAACACCATATATTTT. This chain links TRBV2 with TRBJ1-3; D is unresolved. The germline CDR1 and CDR2 sequences are SNHLY and FYNNEI. Trimming left V 7 bases short and J 2 bases short, with 6 bases between. The CDR3 totals 12 residues. Full variable domain (missing parts from reference TRBV2 and TRBJ1-3): EPEVTQTPSHQVTQMGQEVILRCVPISNHLYFYWYRQILGQKVEFLVSFYNNEISEKSEIFDDQFSVERPDGSNFTLKIRSTKLEDSAMYFCASKGTGNTIYFGEGSWLTVV.

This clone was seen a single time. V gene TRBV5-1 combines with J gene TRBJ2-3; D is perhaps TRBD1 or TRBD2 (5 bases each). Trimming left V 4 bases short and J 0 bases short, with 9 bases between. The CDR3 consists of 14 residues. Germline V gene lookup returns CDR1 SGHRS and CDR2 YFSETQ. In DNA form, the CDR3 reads TGCGCCAGCAGCACGGGACGGAGCACAGATACGCAGTATTTT. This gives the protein CASSTGRSTDTQYF.

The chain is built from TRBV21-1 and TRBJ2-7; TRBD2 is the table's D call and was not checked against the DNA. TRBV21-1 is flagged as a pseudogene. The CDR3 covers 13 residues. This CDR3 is CASSKYYRYEQYF. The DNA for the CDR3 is TGTGCCAGCAGCAAATACTACCGGTACGAGCAGTACTTC.

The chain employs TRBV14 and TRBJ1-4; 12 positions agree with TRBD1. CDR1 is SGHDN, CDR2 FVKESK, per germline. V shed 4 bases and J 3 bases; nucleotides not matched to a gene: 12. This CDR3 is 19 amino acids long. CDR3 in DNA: TGTGCCAGCAGCCTACCGGGACAGGGGGCTGTGGTAGCTAATGAAAAACTGTTTTTT. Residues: CASSLPGQGAVVANEKLFF.

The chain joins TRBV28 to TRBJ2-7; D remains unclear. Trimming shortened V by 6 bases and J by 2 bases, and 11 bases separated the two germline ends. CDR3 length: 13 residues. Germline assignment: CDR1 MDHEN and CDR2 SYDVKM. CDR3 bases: TGTGCCAGCAGCTCGAGTTGGGCCTACGAGCAGTACTTC. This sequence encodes CASSSSWAYEQYF.

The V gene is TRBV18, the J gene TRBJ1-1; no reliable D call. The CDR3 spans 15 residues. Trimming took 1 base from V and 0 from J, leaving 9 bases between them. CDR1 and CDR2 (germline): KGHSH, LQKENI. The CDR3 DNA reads TGTGCCAGCTCACCACTTAACAAAATGAACACTGAAGCTTTCTTT. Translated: CASSPLNKMNTEAFF. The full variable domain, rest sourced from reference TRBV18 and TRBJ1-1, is NAGVMQNPRHLVRRRGQEARLRCSPMKGHSHVYWYRQLPEEGLKFMVYLQKENIIDESGMPKERFSAEFPKEGPSILRIQQVVRGDSAAYFCASSPLNKMNTEAFFGQGTRLTVV.